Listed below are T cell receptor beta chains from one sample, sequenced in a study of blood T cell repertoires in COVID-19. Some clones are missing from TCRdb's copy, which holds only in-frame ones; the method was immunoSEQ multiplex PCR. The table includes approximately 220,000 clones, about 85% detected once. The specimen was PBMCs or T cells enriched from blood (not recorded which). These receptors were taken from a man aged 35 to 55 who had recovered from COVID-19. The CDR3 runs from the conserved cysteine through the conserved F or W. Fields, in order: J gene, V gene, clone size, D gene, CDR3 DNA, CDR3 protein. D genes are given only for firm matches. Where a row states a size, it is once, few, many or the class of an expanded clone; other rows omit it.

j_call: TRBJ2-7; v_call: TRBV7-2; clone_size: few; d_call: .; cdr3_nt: TGTGCCAGCAGCTCCAAACAGGGTTCCCCCTTCGCCTACGAGCAGTACTTC; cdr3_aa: CASSSKQGSPFAYEQYF
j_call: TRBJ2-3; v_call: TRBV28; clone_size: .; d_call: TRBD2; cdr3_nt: TGTGCCAGCAGTTGGGGTATGACTAGCGGGAGGGGCACAGATACGCAGTATTTT; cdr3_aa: CASSWGMTSGRGTDTQYF
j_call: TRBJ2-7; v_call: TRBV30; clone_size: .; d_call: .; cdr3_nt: TGTGCCTGGAGTTCCAGGGGCCCCTACGAGCAGTACTTC; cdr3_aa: CAWSSRGPYEQYF
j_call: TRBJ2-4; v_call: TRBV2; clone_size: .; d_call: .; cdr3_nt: TGTGCCAGCAGTACGCAGGGACTAGCCAAAAACATTCAGTACTTC; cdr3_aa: CASSTQGLAKNIQYF
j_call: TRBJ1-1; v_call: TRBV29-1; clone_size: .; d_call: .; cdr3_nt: TGCAGCGTGATGGGGTGGCAGGGAGGGACTGAAGCTTTCTTT; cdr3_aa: CSVMGWQGGTEAFF
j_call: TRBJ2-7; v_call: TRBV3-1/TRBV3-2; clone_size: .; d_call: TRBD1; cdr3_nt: TGTGCCAGGAGCCGAGGGGGCCTCAGCTCCTACGAGCAGTACTTC; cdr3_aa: CARSRGGLSSYEQYF
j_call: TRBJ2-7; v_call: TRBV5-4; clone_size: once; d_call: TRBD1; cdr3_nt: TGTGCCAGCAGCTTGGGACCGGGACAGCAATACGAGCAGTACTTC; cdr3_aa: CASSLGPGQQYEQYF
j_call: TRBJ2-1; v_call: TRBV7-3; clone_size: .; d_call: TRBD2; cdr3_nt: TGTGCCAGCAGCTTAAGAGCTAGCGGGATTTACAATGAGCAGTTCTTC; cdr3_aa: CASSLRASGIYNEQFF
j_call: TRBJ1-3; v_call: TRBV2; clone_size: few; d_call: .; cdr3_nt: TGTGCCAGCAAAACAGGGCTCTCTGGAAACACCATATATTTT; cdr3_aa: CASKTGLSGNTIYF
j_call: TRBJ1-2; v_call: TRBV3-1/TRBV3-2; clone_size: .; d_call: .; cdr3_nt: TGTGCCAGCAGCCAAGAGGGCGCCTATGGCTACACCTTC; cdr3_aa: CASSQEGAYGYTF
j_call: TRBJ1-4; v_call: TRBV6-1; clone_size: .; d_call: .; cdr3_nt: TGTGCCAGCAGTGACGGTGCAACTAATGAAAAACTGTTTTTT; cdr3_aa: CASSDGATNEKLFF
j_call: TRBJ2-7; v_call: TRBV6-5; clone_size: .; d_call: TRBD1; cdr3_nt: TGTGCCAGCAGTCGACAGGGGCCAGACTACGAGCAGTACTTC; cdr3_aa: CASSRQGPDYEQYF
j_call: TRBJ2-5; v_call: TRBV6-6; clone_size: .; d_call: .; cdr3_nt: TGTGCCAGCAACGACAGACCGGAGGAGACCCAGTACTTC; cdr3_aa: CASNDRPEETQYF
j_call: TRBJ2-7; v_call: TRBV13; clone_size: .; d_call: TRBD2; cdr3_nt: TGTGCCAGCAGCCCGGGAGGGCCGTACGAGCAGTACTTC; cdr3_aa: CASSPGGPYEQYF
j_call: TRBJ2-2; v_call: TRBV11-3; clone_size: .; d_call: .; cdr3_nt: TGTGCCAGCTCGGCGTACAGGAACACCGGGGAGCTGTTTTTT; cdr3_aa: CASSAYRNTGELFF
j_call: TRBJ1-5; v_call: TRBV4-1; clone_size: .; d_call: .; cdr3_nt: TGCGCCAGCAGCCAATGGTCGGGGGGCCGAGGGGATCAGCCCCAGCATTTT; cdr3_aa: CASSQWSGGRGDQPQHF
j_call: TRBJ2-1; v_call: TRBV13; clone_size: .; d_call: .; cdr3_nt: TGTGCCAGCAGCAACCGGGAAAATTCCTACAATGAGCAGTTCTTC; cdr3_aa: CASSNRENSYNEQFF
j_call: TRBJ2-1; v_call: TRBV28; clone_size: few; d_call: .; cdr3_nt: TGTGCCAGCAGCTCTCCCAGCAATGAGCAGTTCTTC; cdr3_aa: CASSSPSNEQFF
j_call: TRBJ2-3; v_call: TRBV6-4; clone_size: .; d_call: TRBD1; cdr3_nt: TGTGCCAGCAGCCGGGACAGGCACACAGATACGCAGTATTTT; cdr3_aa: CASSRDRHTDTQYF
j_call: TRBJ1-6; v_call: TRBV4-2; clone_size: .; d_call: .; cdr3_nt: TGTGCCAGCTGGGGGGGGTTTAGTTCACCCCTCCACTTT; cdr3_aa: CASWGGFSSPLHF
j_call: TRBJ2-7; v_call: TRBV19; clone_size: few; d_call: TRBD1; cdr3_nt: TGTGCCAGTAGTATAGAAGGGAGGACAGGGACATACGAGCAGTACTTC; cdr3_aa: CASSIEGRTGTYEQYF
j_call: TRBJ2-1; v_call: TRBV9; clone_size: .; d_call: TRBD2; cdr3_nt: TGTGCCAGCAGCGAGACTGCTAGGGTAGCGGGGAGCAATGAGCAGTTCTTC; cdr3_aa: CASSETARVAGSNEQFF
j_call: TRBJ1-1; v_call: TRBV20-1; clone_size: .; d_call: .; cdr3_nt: TGCAGTGCTCGACAGAGAACTGAAGCTTTCTTT; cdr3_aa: CSARQRTEAFF
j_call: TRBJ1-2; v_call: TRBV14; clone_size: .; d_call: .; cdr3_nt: TGTGCCAGCAGCCAAAGCCGCAGGACTTCCTATGGCTACACCTTC; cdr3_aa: CASSQSRRTSYGYTF
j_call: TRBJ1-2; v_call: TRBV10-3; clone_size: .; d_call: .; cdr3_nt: TGTGCCATCAGTGACCAGGGGTTAGCCTATGGCTACACCTTC; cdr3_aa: CAISDQGLAYGYTF
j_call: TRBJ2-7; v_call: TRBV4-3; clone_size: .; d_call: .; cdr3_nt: TGCGCCAGCAGCCAAGAGAGTACGGGAGTAAGAGAGCAGTACTTC; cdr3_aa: CASSQESTGVREQYF
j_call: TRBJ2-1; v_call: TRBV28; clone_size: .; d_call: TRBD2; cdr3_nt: TGTGCCAGCAGTACCAGGACTAGCTCCTACAATGAGCAGTTCTTC; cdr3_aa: CASSTRTSSYNEQFF
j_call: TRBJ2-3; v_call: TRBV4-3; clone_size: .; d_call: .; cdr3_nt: TGCGCCAGCAGCCAAGATTACTCGGGGGTGGCAGATACGCAGTATTTT; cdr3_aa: CASSQDYSGVADTQYF
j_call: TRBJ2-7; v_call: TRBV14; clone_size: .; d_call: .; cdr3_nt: TGTGCCAGCAGCCCCCATGGGCGCCTTACCTACGAGCAGTACTTC; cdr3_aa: CASSPHGRLTYEQYF
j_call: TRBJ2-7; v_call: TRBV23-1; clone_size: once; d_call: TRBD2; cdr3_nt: TGCGCCAGCATACCGGGAGGGCAAGACGAGCAGTACTTC; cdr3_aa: CASIPGGQDEQYF
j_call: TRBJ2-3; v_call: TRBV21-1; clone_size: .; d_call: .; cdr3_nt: TGTGCCAGCAGCAAAGTGCAGCGGGAGAGCCACAAACACACAGATACGCAGTATTTT; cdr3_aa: CASSKVQRESHKHTDTQYF
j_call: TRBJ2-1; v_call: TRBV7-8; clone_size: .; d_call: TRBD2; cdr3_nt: TGTGCCAGCAGCTCTGAGCGGGGAAGCTCCTACAATGAGCAGTTCTTC; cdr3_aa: CASSSERGSSYNEQFF
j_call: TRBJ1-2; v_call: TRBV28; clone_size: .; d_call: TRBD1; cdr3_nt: TGTGCCAGCAGTAGACAGGGGACAGATCTTAACTATGGCTACACCTTC; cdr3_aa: CASSRQGTDLNYGYTF
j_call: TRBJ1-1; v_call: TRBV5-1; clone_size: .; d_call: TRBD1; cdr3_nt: TGCGCCAGCAGCTTGGTTACATCAGGGGGCACTGAAGCTTTCTTT; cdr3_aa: CASSLVTSGGTEAFF
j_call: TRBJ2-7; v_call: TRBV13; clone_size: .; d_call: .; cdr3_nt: TGTGCCAGCAGCTTAGGGTCTAGCAGATACGAGCAGTACTTC; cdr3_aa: CASSLGSSRYEQYF
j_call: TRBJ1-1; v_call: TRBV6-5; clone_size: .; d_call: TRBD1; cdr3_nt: TGTGCCAGCAGCAGGACAGGAAAGAACACTGAAGCTTTCTTT; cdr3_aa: CASSRTGKNTEAFF
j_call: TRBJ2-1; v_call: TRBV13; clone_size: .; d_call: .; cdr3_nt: TGTGCCAGCAGCCTGCTAACGGGAAACTACAATGAGCAGTTCTTC; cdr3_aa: CASSLLTGNYNEQFF
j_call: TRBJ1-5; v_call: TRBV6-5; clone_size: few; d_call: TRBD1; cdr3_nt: TGTGCCAGCAGTCCCAGGGGGAATCAGCCCCAGCATTTT; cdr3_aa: CASSPRGNQPQHF
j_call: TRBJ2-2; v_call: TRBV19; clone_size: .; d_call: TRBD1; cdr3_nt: TGTGCCAGTACCCCGTTAGGACAGGGAACCGGGGAGCTGTTTTTT; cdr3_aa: CASTPLGQGTGELFF
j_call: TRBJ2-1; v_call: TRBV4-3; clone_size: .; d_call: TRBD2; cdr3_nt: TGCGCCAGCAGCCCTATAGCGGGAGCGTCCTACAATGAGCAGTTCTTC; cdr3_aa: CASSPIAGASYNEQFF
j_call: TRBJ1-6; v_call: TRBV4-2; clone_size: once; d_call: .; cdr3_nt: TGTGCCAGCAGCCAAGAGCTCGATGGGCCGAACCTGGGCTCCTATAATTCACCCCTCCACTTT; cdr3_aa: CASSQELDGPNLGSYNSPLHF
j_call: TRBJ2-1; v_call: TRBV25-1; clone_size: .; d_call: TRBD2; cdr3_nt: TGTGCCAGCAGTCAGAACGTAGCGGGAGGGCGGGGCAATGAGCAGTTCTTC; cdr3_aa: CASSQNVAGGRGNEQFF
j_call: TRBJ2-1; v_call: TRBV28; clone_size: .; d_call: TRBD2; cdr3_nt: TGTGCCAGCAGTTCCCGACTAGCGGGAGGGCCCTTCGATGAGCAGTTCTTC; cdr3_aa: CASSSRLAGGPFDEQFF
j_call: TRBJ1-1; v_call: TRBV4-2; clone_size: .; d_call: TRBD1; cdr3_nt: TGTGCCAGCAGCCAGGAATCATGGGACAGTGAAGCTTTCTTT; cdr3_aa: CASSQESWDSEAFF
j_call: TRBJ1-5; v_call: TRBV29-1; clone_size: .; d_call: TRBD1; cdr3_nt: TGCAGCGTCACGTACCAGGGGGCGGATCAGCCCCAGCATTTT; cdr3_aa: CSVTYQGADQPQHF
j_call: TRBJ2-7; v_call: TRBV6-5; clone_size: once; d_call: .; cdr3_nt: TGTGCCAGCAGTCGAGTCGCAGGGTCATCCTACGAGCAGTACTTC; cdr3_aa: CASSRVAGSSYEQYF
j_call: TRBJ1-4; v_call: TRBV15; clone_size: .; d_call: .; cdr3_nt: TGTGCCACCAGCAGTCAAACAGTTTTTAATGAAAAACTGTTTTTT; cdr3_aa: CATSSQTVFNEKLFF
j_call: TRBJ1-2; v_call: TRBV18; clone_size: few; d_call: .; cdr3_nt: TGTGCCAGCTCTAGTAATGACCGACTGTTAGATGGCTACACCTTC; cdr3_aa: CASSSNDRLLDGYTF
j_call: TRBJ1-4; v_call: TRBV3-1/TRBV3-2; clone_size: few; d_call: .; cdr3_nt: TGTGCCAGCAGCCAGATGAGATCAGGTGCAACTAATGAAAAACTGTTTTTT; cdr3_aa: CASSQMRSGATNEKLFF
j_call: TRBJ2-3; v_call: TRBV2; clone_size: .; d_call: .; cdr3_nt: TGTGCGAGCACGGGAGACGAGACAGATACGCAGTATTTT; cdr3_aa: CASTGDETDTQYF
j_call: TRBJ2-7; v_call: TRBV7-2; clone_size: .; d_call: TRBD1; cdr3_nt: TGTGCCAGCAGCCCGCGGCCCGGACAGGGGTCCGAGCAGTACTTC; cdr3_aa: CASSPRPGQGSEQYF